A selection of T cell receptor beta chains follows, all from one sample in a study of memory CD4+ T cells and cytomegalovirus serostatus. Measured with immunoSEQ multiplex PCR; TCRdb has only the in-frame clones, and not every one. This table has around 32,000 clones, about 75% appearing once. Sequences were obtained from memory CD4+ T cells from blood. Every receptor here comes from an adult in good health and CMV-seronegative. Some clones in this sample may be carry-over from other donors' samples. Each CDR3 is given with its conserved first and last residue. D genes are given only for firm matches. Rows may omit the clone size; those that give it use once, few, many or a size class.

clone size: NA; V gene: TRBV7-9; J gene: TRBJ2-7; D gene: NA; CDR3 protein: CASSYLTYEQYF; CDR3 DNA: TGTGCCAGCAGCTATCTGACCTACGAGCAGTACTTC
clone size: NA; V gene: TRBV4-2; J gene: TRBJ1-2; D gene: NA; CDR3 protein: CASSQDLGFYGYTF; CDR3 DNA: TGTGCCAGCAGCCAAGATTTGGGCTTCTATGGCTACACCTTC
clone size: NA; V gene: TRBV7-2; J gene: TRBJ1-3; D gene: NA; CDR3 protein: CASSFGGGTGNTIYF; CDR3 DNA: TGTGCCAGCAGCTTTGGCGGGGGTACGGGAAACACCATATATTTT
clone size: NA; V gene: TRBV11-2; J gene: TRBJ2-7; D gene: TRBD2; CDR3 protein: CASSLPGTSVEQYF; CDR3 DNA: TGTGCCAGCAGCTTACCCGGGACTAGCGTCGAGCAGTACTTC
clone size: NA; V gene: TRBV6-1; J gene: TRBJ1-1; D gene: NA; CDR3 protein: CASSDLSATEAFF; CDR3 DNA: TGTGCCAGCAGCGACCTTAGCGCCACTGAAGCTTTCTTT
clone size: NA; V gene: TRBV4-1; J gene: TRBJ1-2; D gene: NA; CDR3 protein: CASSEANMGFSYGYTF; CDR3 DNA: TGCGCCAGCAGCGAAGCTAATATGGGCTTCAGCTATGGCTACACCTTC
clone size: once; V gene: TRBV30; J gene: TRBJ1-1; D gene: NA; CDR3 protein: CAWIRTAMNTEAFF; CDR3 DNA: TGTGCCTGGATTAGGACAGCCATGAACACTGAAGCTTTCTTT
clone size: NA; V gene: TRBV6-5; J gene: TRBJ2-7; D gene: TRBD1; CDR3 protein: CASSRDRGPSYEQYF; CDR3 DNA: TGTGCCAGCAGTAGGGACAGGGGACCGTCCTACGAGCAGTACTTC
clone size: NA; V gene: TRBV4-3; J gene: TRBJ2-1; D gene: TRBD1; CDR3 protein: CASSHDRGREQFF; CDR3 DNA: TGCGCCAGCAGCCACGACAGGGGTCGTGAGCAGTTCTTC
clone size: NA; V gene: TRBV27; J gene: TRBJ2-7; D gene: NA; CDR3 protein: CASSSRTYEQYF; CDR3 DNA: TGTGCCAGCAGTTCGCGGACTTACGAGCAGTACTTC
clone size: NA; V gene: TRBV19; J gene: TRBJ1-4; D gene: NA; CDR3 protein: CASSITPGNEKLFF; CDR3 DNA: TGTGCCAGTAGTATAACGCCTGGGAATGAAAAACTGTTTTTT
clone size: NA; V gene: TRBV25-1; J gene: TRBJ2-3; D gene: NA; CDR3 protein: CASSGTIGTDTQYF; CDR3 DNA: TGTGCCAGCAGTGGGACTATCGGCACAGATACGCAGTATTTT
clone size: once; V gene: TRBV18; J gene: TRBJ2-2; D gene: NA; CDR3 protein: CASSSYTGELFF; CDR3 DNA: TGTGCCAGCTCATCGTACACCGGGGAGCTGTTTTTT
clone size: NA; V gene: TRBV10-3; J gene: TRBJ1-1; D gene: NA; CDR3 protein: CAISESRGGRVNTEAFF; CDR3 DNA: TGTGCCATCAGTGAGTCAAGGGGCGGACGGGTGAACACTGAAGCTTTCTTT
clone size: NA; V gene: TRBV11-2; J gene: TRBJ1-5; D gene: NA; CDR3 protein: CASSLDSNQPQHF; CDR3 DNA: TGTGCCAGCAGCTTAGACAGTAATCAGCCCCAGCATTTT
clone size: NA; V gene: TRBV19; J gene: TRBJ1-1; D gene: TRBD1; CDR3 protein: CASSPTGGGTEAFF; CDR3 DNA: TGTGCCAGTAGCCCGACAGGGGGTGGCACTGAAGCTTTCTTT
clone size: NA; V gene: TRBV7-9; J gene: TRBJ1-2; D gene: NA; CDR3 protein: CASSFSSNYGYTF; CDR3 DNA: TGTGCCAGCAGCTTCAGTAGTAACTATGGCTACACCTTC
clone size: NA; V gene: TRBV6-1; J gene: TRBJ1-6; D gene: NA; CDR3 protein: CASSERLVDSPLHF; CDR3 DNA: TGTGCCAGCAGTGAAAGGTTGGTGGATTCACCCCTCCACTTT
clone size: NA; V gene: TRBV19; J gene: TRBJ1-2; D gene: NA; CDR3 protein: CASSILRVRDYGYTF; CDR3 DNA: TGTGCCAGTAGTATACTAAGGGTGCGAGACTATGGCTACACCTTC
clone size: once; V gene: TRBV30; J gene: TRBJ2-7; D gene: NA; CDR3 protein: CAWSVDFQGSSYEQYF; CDR3 DNA: TGTGCCTGGAGTGTAGATTTCCAGGGGAGCTCCTACGAGCAGTACTTC
clone size: NA; V gene: TRBV10-3; J gene: TRBJ1-5; D gene: NA; CDR3 protein: CAISEPPYQPQHF; CDR3 DNA: TGTGCCATCAGTGAGCCGCCCTATCAGCCCCAGCATTTT
clone size: NA; V gene: TRBV28; J gene: TRBJ2-7; D gene: TRBD1; CDR3 protein: CASSPNWTGDYEQYF; CDR3 DNA: TGTGCCAGCAGTCCGAATTGGACAGGGGACTACGAGCAGTACTTC
clone size: NA; V gene: TRBV6-5; J gene: TRBJ1-4; D gene: NA; CDR3 protein: CASRPSGQRNEKLFF; CDR3 DNA: TGTGCCAGCAGACCCTCCGGACAGAGGAATGAAAAACTGTTTTTT
clone size: NA; V gene: TRBV12-5; J gene: TRBJ2-2; D gene: TRBD1; CDR3 protein: CASGLSRTGPRNTGELFF; CDR3 DNA: TGTGCTAGTGGTTTGTCCAGGACAGGGCCGAGGAACACCGGGGAGCTGTTTTTT
clone size: NA; V gene: TRBV28; J gene: TRBJ1-3; D gene: NA; CDR3 protein: CASSFKNTIYF; CDR3 DNA: TGTGCCAGCAGTTTTAAGAACACCATATATTTT
clone size: NA; V gene: TRBV7-3; J gene: TRBJ1-1; D gene: NA; CDR3 protein: CASSESRLTEAFF; CDR3 DNA: TGTGCCAGCAGCGAAAGTAGACTTACTGAAGCTTTCTTT
clone size: NA; V gene: TRBV5-6; J gene: TRBJ2-7; D gene: TRBD2; CDR3 protein: CASSTRRGGRSYEQYF; CDR3 DNA: TGTGCCAGCAGCACGAGACGCGGGGGGCGCTCCTACGAGCAGTACTTC
clone size: NA; V gene: TRBV7-2; J gene: TRBJ2-7; D gene: TRBD2; CDR3 protein: CASSLASPTSGGKQKQYF; CDR3 DNA: TGTGCCAGCAGCTTAGCGTCCCCCACTAGCGGGGGAAAACAAAAGCAGTACTTC
clone size: NA; V gene: TRBV5-4; J gene: TRBJ2-1; D gene: TRBD1; CDR3 protein: CASSVRDRGLNEQFF; CDR3 DNA: TGTGCCAGCAGCGTCCGGGACAGGGGGCTCAATGAGCAGTTCTTC
clone size: NA; V gene: TRBV2; J gene: TRBJ2-2; D gene: NA; CDR3 protein: CASSERSGENTGELFF; CDR3 DNA: TGTGCCAGCAGTGAAAGGTCGGGGGAAAACACCGGGGAGCTGTTTTTT
clone size: NA; V gene: TRBV7-2; J gene: TRBJ1-2; D gene: NA; CDR3 protein: CASSERRQTFYGYTF; CDR3 DNA: TGTGCCAGCAGCGAAAGAAGGCAGACCTTCTATGGCTACACCTTC
clone size: NA; V gene: TRBV7-9; J gene: TRBJ1-2; D gene: NA; CDR3 protein: CASSLAGGGSSGYTF; CDR3 DNA: TGTGCCAGCAGCTTAGCTGGGGGCGGTTCCAGTGGCTACACCTTC
clone size: NA; V gene: TRBV28; J gene: TRBJ2-5; D gene: TRBD1; CDR3 protein: CASSGQGYQETQYF; CDR3 DNA: TGTGCCAGCAGCGGACAGGGGTACCAAGAGACCCAGTACTTC
clone size: once; V gene: TRBV25-1; J gene: TRBJ1-1; D gene: NA; CDR3 protein: CASSEYNRAAFF; CDR3 DNA: TGTGCCAGCAGTGAATATAACAGGGCAGCTTTCTTT
clone size: NA; V gene: TRBV19; J gene: TRBJ1-2; D gene: NA; CDR3 protein: CASRHTAYGYTF; CDR3 DNA: TGTGCCAGTAGGCATACAGCGTATGGCTACACCTTC
clone size: NA; V gene: TRBV7-8; J gene: TRBJ2-2; D gene: TRBD2; CDR3 protein: CASSLRTSGVFGELFF; CDR3 DNA: TGTGCCAGCAGCCTTAGGACTAGCGGGGTTTTCGGGGAGCTGTTTTTT
clone size: once; V gene: TRBV7-2; J gene: TRBJ1-2; D gene: TRBD1; CDR3 protein: CASSLVSGTGGFGYTF; CDR3 DNA: TGTGCCAGCAGCTTAGTATCTGGGACAGGGGGCTTTGGCTACACCTTC
clone size: NA; V gene: TRBV11-3; J gene: TRBJ2-5; D gene: TRBD2; CDR3 protein: CASSIRPGGFETQYF; CDR3 DNA: TGTGCCAGCAGCATCCGACCGGGAGGTTTTGAGACCCAGTACTTC
clone size: few; V gene: TRBV5-6; J gene: TRBJ1-5; D gene: NA; CDR3 protein: CASSFGGPSNQPQHF; CDR3 DNA: TGTGCCAGCAGCTTCGGAGGACCTAGCAATCAGCCCCAGCATTTT
clone size: NA; V gene: TRBV28; J gene: TRBJ1-1; D gene: TRBD1; CDR3 protein: CASSLGDRLTEAFF; CDR3 DNA: TGTGCCAGCAGTTTAGGGGACAGGCTCACTGAAGCTTTCTTT
clone size: NA; V gene: TRBV2; J gene: TRBJ2-2; D gene: TRBD1; CDR3 protein: CASSEAGQGSGELFF; CDR3 DNA: TGTGCCAGCAGTGAAGCGGGACAGGGTTCCGGGGAGCTGTTTTTT
clone size: once; V gene: TRBV19; J gene: TRBJ2-2; D gene: TRBD1; CDR3 protein: CASSKNRDRVTGELFF; CDR3 DNA: TGTGCCAGTAGCAAAAACCGGGACAGGGTAACCGGGGAGCTGTTTTTT
clone size: once; V gene: TRBV10-3; J gene: TRBJ1-5; D gene: NA; CDR3 protein: CAISESNQPQHF; CDR3 DNA: TGTGCCATCAGTGAAAGTAATCAGCCCCAGCATTTT
clone size: NA; V gene: TRBV29-1; J gene: TRBJ1-3; D gene: NA; CDR3 protein: CSVGRDSGNTIYF; CDR3 DNA: TGCAGCGTTGGCAGGGACTCGGGAAACACCATATATTTT
clone size: once; V gene: TRBV2; J gene: TRBJ1-3; D gene: TRBD1; CDR3 protein: CASSEGTGNSGNTIYF; CDR3 DNA: TGTGCCAGCAGTGAAGGGACAGGCAACTCTGGAAACACCATATATTTT
clone size: NA; V gene: TRBV19; J gene: TRBJ1-1; D gene: TRBD1; CDR3 protein: CASSADRVSQVFF; CDR3 DNA: TGTGCCAGTAGTGCAGACAGGGTATCACAAGTTTTCTTT
clone size: NA; V gene: TRBV11-3; J gene: TRBJ1-2; D gene: NA; CDR3 protein: CASSLISFNYGYTF; CDR3 DNA: TGTGCCAGCAGCTTAATTTCTTTTAACTATGGCTACACCTTC